Listed below are T cell receptor beta chains from one sample, sequenced in a study of blood T cells in healthy people across ages. TCRdb fed the 5' RACE reads into MiXCR, producing one record per CDR3 protein. The sample consists of under 2 million distinct CDR3 sequences, about 31% of them appearing once. Sequenced: blood. The receptor source for this set is a woman in her twenties or thirties in good health. The CDR3 runs from the conserved cysteine through the conserved F or W. A D gene is named only where the DNA matches it firmly. Clone size appears in some rows only: once, few, many, or a class for an expanded clone.

TGTGCCAGCAGCTTAGGCAGGGGGTATGAAAAACTGTTTTTT	CASSLGRGYEKLFF	few	TRBJ1-4	TRBV7-9	TRBD1
TGTGCCTGGGAGACTTCAGGTTATGGCTACACCTTC	CAWETSGYGYTF	-	TRBJ1-2	TRBV30	-
TGTGCCAGCTCACGAGAGACGAACACCGGGGAGCTGTTTTTT	CASSRETNTGELFF	-	TRBJ2-2	TRBV18	-
TGCAGTGCTCATTTAGCGGGAGTGCGTAACGAGCAGTACTTC	CSAHLAGVRNEQYF	few	TRBJ2-7	TRBV20-1	TRBD2
TGTGCCAGCAGCCAAGACGTCCCGGGACTAGCGGCCCTTACCACCCCTAATGAGCAGTTCTTC	CASSQDVPGLAALTTPNEQFF	-	TRBJ2-1	TRBV4-2	TRBD2
TGTACCATCAGCGGTCCGGGGGACAATGAGCAGTTCTTC	CTISGPGDNEQFF	-	TRBJ2-1	TRBV10-3	-
TGTGCCAGCAGCGGTCTGAACGAGCAGTACTTC	CASSGLNEQYF	few	TRBJ2-7	TRBV2	-
TGTGCCAGCAGCTCTCGGACAGGGGGGAATGAGCAGTTCTTC	CASSSRTGGNEQFF	many	TRBJ2-1	TRBV7-9	TRBD1
TGTGCCAGCAGTGAAGGCAGGATCCAAGAGACCCAGTACTTC	CASSEGRIQETQYF	once	TRBJ2-5	TRBV6-1	-
TGCAGCGTCTTTACCGGGGGACAAAATAATGAAAAACTGTTTTTT	CSVFTGGQNNEKLFF	few	TRBJ1-4	TRBV29-1	-
TGCGCCAGCAGCTTGGAGGGACAGGGGTATGATGAGCAGTTCTTC	CASSLEGQGYDEQFF	many	TRBJ2-1	TRBV5-1	TRBD1
TGTGCCAGCAGTTTAGGGCAGCTGGAGGGCTACACCTTC	CASSLGQLEGYTF	-	TRBJ1-2	TRBV12-3/TRBV12-4	-
TGTGCCCGGCGCGGACTAGCGGAGGCCGGGGAGCTGTTTTTT	CARRGLAEAGELFF	once	TRBJ2-2	TRBV30	TRBD2
TGTGCCAGCAGACTCTACAGGAACACTGAAGCTTTCTTT	CASRLYRNTEAFF	-	TRBJ1-1	TRBV27	-
TGCAGTGCTCGGACAGGGGGAAGCGAGCAGTACTTC	CSARTGGSEQYF	-	TRBJ2-7	TRBV20-1	TRBD1
TGTGCCAGCAGACTCGGGACATCTGGCAATCAGCCCCAGCATTTT	CASRLGTSGNQPQHF	-	TRBJ1-5	TRBV12-3/TRBV12-4	-
TGTGCCAGCAGCGTAGGCGGGAGGGCGCGTGATACGCAGTATTTT	CASSVGGRARDTQYF	few	TRBJ2-3	TRBV9	TRBD2
TGTGCCAGCAGCTTATGGAGCAATCAGCCCCAGCATTTT	CASSLWSNQPQHF	few	TRBJ1-5	TRBV7-6	-
TGCAGTGCTAGAACCCGGGGGGCCTACTCCTACGAGCAGTACTTC	CSARTRGAYSYEQYF	few	TRBJ2-7	TRBV20-1	-
TGTGCCAGCAGCTTAACCGCCGGGACACCTCCGGGCGAGCAGTACTTC	CASSLTAGTPPGEQYF	-	TRBJ2-7	TRBV7-9	-
TGTGCCAGCAGCCACCGACAGGGTTACACTGAAGCTTTCTTT	CASSHRQGYTEAFF	-	TRBJ1-1	TRBV3-1	TRBD1
TGTGCCATCAGTGATCGCACCGATGAAAAACTGTTTTTT	CAISDRTDEKLFF	few	TRBJ1-4	TRBV10-3	-
TGTGCCAGCAGTTTAAGACAGGGCGGAGAGACCCTGTACTTC	CASSLRQGGETLYF	-	TRBJ2-5	TRBV12-3/TRBV12-4	TRBD1
TGTGCCAGCAGGGAGCCCAGAGGGTACGGGCAGTACTTC	CASREPRGYGQYF	-	TRBJ2-7	TRBV6-2/TRBV6-3	-
TGCAGCGTTGAAAAGGGGCGGGCTAGCACAGATACGCAGTATTTT	CSVEKGRASTDTQYF	once	TRBJ2-3	TRBV29-1	-
TGTGCCAGCAGGGGAGGGACACTGAACACTGAAGCTTTCTTT	CASRGGTLNTEAFF	-	TRBJ1-1	TRBV6-2/TRBV6-3	-
TGCAGTGCAATTAGCGGGGGGGCAGGAGAGACCCAGTACTTC	CSAISGGAGETQYF	-	TRBJ2-5	TRBV20-1	TRBD2
TGCGCCAGCAGCTTCACCCCCTTAGGCAGCGGGATAGTGTACAATGAGCAGTTCTTC	CASSFTPLGSGIVYNEQFF	-	TRBJ2-1	TRBV5-1	TRBD2
TGCAGTGCTCCACCAGGGCGGGGCTCGGACAATGAGCAGTACTTC	CSAPPGRGSDNEQYF	-	TRBJ2-4	TRBV20-1	-
TGTGCCAGCAGCTTGCAGGGCTTGTCTGAAGCTTTCTTT	CASSLQGLSEAFF	-	TRBJ1-1	TRBV5-6	-
TGTGCCAGCAGTGAGGAAGGGACAGGGTACCACAATGAGCAGTTCTTC	CASSEEGTGYHNEQFF	few	TRBJ2-1	TRBV6-1	TRBD1
TGTGCCAGCAGTCTCCGGGACAGGTCCTACGAGCAGTACTTC	CASSLRDRSYEQYF	many	TRBJ2-7	TRBV12-3/TRBV12-4	TRBD1
TGCAGTGCTGGAGACAGGTTCCAAGAGACCCAGTACTTC	CSAGDRFQETQYF	-	TRBJ2-5	TRBV20-1	-
TGTGCAACAAGTAGGGGGCTGAACACTGAAGCTTTCTTT	CATSRGLNTEAFF	few	TRBJ1-1	TRBV7-9	TRBD1
TGTGCCAGCAGCTTTGATGGGACGGATGAAAAACTGTTTTTT	CASSFDGTDEKLFF	-	TRBJ1-4	TRBV7-9	-
TGTGCCAGCAGTGAAGCTCACGGTGTCTACGAGCAGTACTTC	CASSEAHGVYEQYF	few	TRBJ2-7	TRBV6-1	-